One sample yielded the 14 T cell receptor beta chains listed below, sequenced in a study of cytomegalovirus exposure and HLA in healthy donors. PCR amplification relied on 60 Vbeta primers (plus 13 Jbeta primers). Assay used: immunoSEQ multiplex PCR; TCRdb lists only in-frame clones, some missing. Seen here are roughly 200,000 clones, 70% to 85% observed once, and the top ten hold roughly 3.1%. Source material: PBMCs. These receptors all stem from a man in his forties or fifties in good health and CMV-seropositive.

The chain uses TRBV10-3 and TRBJ2-7; 7 bases agree with TRBD2. V was pared by 3 bases and J by 2 bases, with 22 bases of the junction left unmatched. The germline V gene encodes CDR1 ENHRY and CDR2 SYGVKD. The CDR3 has 20 amino acids. CDR3 DNA: TGTGCCATCAGTGATTACCACACTTCAACAGGATCAGCGGGACCCTACGAGCAGTACTTC. It yields the protein CAISDYHTSTGSAGPYEQYF.

V usage is TRBV10-3 and J usage is TRBJ2-1; D may be TRBD2 (6 bases). The CDR3 runs to 13 residues. V dropped 8 bases and J dropped 1 base, with 9 bases sitting between them. CDR1 and CDR2 from the germline V gene are ENHRY and SYGVKD. The CDR3, as DNA: TGTGCCATCGGCGGGGTGTCCTACAATGAGCAGTTCTTC. It encodes CAIGGVSYNEQFF.

The V call is TRBV7-9, the J call TRBJ1-3, with 7 bases lining up with TRBD1. The germline gives CDR1 SEHNR, CDR2 FQNEAQ (reference sequence). The junction had 4 bases not matched to a gene; V was cut back by 5 bases and J by 0 bases. The CDR3 has 15 residues. The CDR3 DNA follows: TGTGCCAGCAGCACCCCAGGGGGCTCTGGAAACACCATATATTTT. Its protein product is CASSTPGGSGNTIYF.

The chain employs TRBV30 and TRBJ1-5, with D perhaps TRBD1 (6 bases). V was pared by 5 bases and J by 4 bases, with 9 bases between. This CDR3 contains 12 residues. Germline V gene data show CDR1 as GTSNPN and CDR2 as SVGIG (reference sequence). CDR3 region: CAWGGGNQPQHF. CDR3 in DNA: TGTGCCTGGGGGGGCGGTAATCAGCCCCAGCATTTT.

The CDR3 nucleotides read TGTGCCAGCAGTTTAAGGGGACTCCCCTACGAGCAGTACTTC. It codes for CASSLRGLPYEQYF. V and J are TRBV28 and TRBJ2-7, with D perhaps TRBD2 (6 bases). This CDR3 region has 14 residues. Trimming cost V 2 bases and J 2 bases, with 10 bases left between them. The germline V gene encodes CDR1 MDHEN and CDR2 SYDVKM.

V is TRBV7-9 and J is TRBJ2-7; tentatively, D is TRBD2 (6 bases). CDR1 and CDR2 from the germline V gene are SEHNR and FQNEAQ (reference sequence). V was pared by 3 bases and J by 0 bases, with 9 bases between. The CDR3 extends over 14 amino acids. In DNA, the CDR3 is TGTGCCAGCAGCTTTAGCGGCGACTCCTACGAGCAGTACTTC. Translation: CASSFSGDSYEQYF.

The rearrangement joins TRBV5-1 to TRBJ2-7; tentative D call: TRBD2 (5 bases). V dropped 6 bases and J dropped 6 bases, with 16 bases sitting between them. In germline, CDR1 is SGHRS, CDR2 YFSETQ. This CDR3 has 13 amino acids. CDR3 sequence: CASNLDPRGEQYF. The CDR3 coding sequence is TGCGCCAGCAATTTGGACCCACGGGGCGAGCAGTACTTC.

In DNA form, the CDR3 reads TGTGCCAGCAGCCCGAAGGGTAGGGGATATAGCAATCAGCCCCAGCATTTT. Its translation: CASSPKGRGYSNQPQHF. The chain joins TRBV7-9 to TRBJ1-5; perhaps TRBD1 as D (5 bases). V was shortened by 5 bases and J by 0 bases, with 17 bases between the two germline ends. Germline CDR1 reads SEHNR; CDR2 reads FQNEAQ (reference sequence). This CDR3 comprises 17 residues.

This clone was counted a few times. The chain employs TRBV6-1 and TRBJ1-3, with D possibly being TRBD1 (6 bases). CDR3 length equals 14 residues. Per the germline V gene, CDR1 is MNHNS and CDR2 is SASEGT. Trimming cost V 8 bases and J 7 bases, with 18 bases left between them. CDR3 sequence reads: CASRTPGALNTIYF. DNA of the CDR3: TGTGCCAGCCGCACTCCAGGGGCCCTCAACACCATATATTTT.

This clone came up once. The chain joins TRBV4-1 to TRBJ1-2, with D maybe TRBD1 (6 bases). Per germline, CDR1 MGHRA and CDR2 YSYEKL. The CDR3 loop spans 17 amino acids. Trimming took off 0 bases at V and 4 bases at J, with 18 bases between the two ends. This CDR3 is CASSQDPRAGGPYGYTF. Written as DNA, the CDR3 is TGCGCCAGCAGCCAAGATCCCCGGGCGGGGGGCCCCTATGGCTACACCTTC.

This chain connects TRBV5-1 to TRBJ2-1, with 11 nucleotides matching TRBD2. Germline V gene data show CDR1 as SGHRS and CDR2 as YFSETQ. The CDR3 is 15 amino acids. Unmatched junction bases numbered 7, after V lost 4 bases and J lost 7 bases. This CDR3 is CASSLLAGEENEQFF. The CDR3 DNA reads TGCGCCAGCAGCCTACTAGCGGGAGAGGAGAATGAGCAGTTCTTC.

This clone was counted only a few times. The genes are TRBV10-3 and TRBJ1-2; D ambiguous. Trimming stripped 2 bases from V and 8 bases from J, with 21 bases between. The CDR3 consists of 16 residues. CDR1 ENHRY and CDR2 SYGVKD come from the germline V gene. CDR3 sequence reads: CAISEAGSLLGSGYTF. In nucleotides, the CDR3 is TGTGCCATCAGTGAGGCGGGCTCCCTCCTCGGATCGGGCTACACCTTC.

In its sample, this clone was seen once. The gene calls are TRBV19 and TRBJ2-3; TRBD2 matches 13 bases. Germline V gene data show CDR1 as LNHDA and CDR2 as SQIVND (reference sequence). Trimming at V came to 6 bases and at J to 4 bases, leaving 10 bases not matched to a gene. The CDR3 contains 17 residues. The CDR3, as DNA: TGTGCCAGTAGCACCGGGACTAGCGGGATTGAGGCAGATACGCAGTATTTT. Translated: CASSTGTSGIEADTQYF.

This chain uses TRBV5-1 with TRBJ1-6, with no clear D. V was shortened by 0 bases and J by 5 bases, with 12 bases between the two germline ends. Germline assignment: CDR1 SGHRS and CDR2 YFSETQ. The CDR3 is made up of 16 amino acids. The CDR3 DNA reads TGCGCCAGCAGCTTGGGCCAGGCAATGGATAATTCACCCCTCCACTTT. Translation gives CASSLGQAMDNSPLHF.